This TCR beta chain emerged from a study of blood T cells in healthy people across ages. Whole-study findings and limits: Unsorted PBMC input precluded a conclusive naive versus antigen-experienced comparison. The authors considered diversity estimates from one million T cells to be underestimates. Expanded clonotype changes were possibly confounded by unknown donor CMV status.

Primed by a sample-barcoded 5' primer and a J-beta primer mix, a second PCR proceeded for about 7 to 11 cycles. From the 5' RACE reads, TCRdb called clonotypes with MiXCR, one entry per CDR3 protein. The sample consists of about 1.1 million distinct CDR3 sequences, more than 30% of them appearing once. Germline values: CDR1 LGHNA, CDR2 YNFKEQ. This CDR3 comprises 15 residues. V lost 0 bases, J lost 5 bases, and 13 bases lay in between. For this clonotype: Its matching antigen is unknown.

The sequencing sample was made of blood. The chain joins TRBV4-2 to TRBJ2-5; D perhaps matches TRBD1 (5 bases). This receptor was taken from a man between 18 and 35 years old in good health. CDR3 bases: TGTGCCAGCAGCCAAGATATGGAGACAGTGGAGACCCAGTACTTC. Its protein is CASSQDMETVETQYF.